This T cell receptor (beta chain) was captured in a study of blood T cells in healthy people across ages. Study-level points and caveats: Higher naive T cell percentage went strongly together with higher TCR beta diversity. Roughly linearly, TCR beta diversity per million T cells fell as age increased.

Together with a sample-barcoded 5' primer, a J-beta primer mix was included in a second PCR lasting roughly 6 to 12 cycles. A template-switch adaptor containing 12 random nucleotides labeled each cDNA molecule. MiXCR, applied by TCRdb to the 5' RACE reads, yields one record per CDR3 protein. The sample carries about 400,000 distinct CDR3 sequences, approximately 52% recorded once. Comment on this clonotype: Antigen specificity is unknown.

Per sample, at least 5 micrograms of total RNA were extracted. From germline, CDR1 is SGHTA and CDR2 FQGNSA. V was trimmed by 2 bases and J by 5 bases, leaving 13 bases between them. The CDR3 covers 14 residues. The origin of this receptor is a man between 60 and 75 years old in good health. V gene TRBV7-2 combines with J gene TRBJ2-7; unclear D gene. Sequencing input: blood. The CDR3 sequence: CASSLKRRGDEQYF. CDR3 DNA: TGTGCCAGCAGCTTAAAAAGGAGAGGCGACGAGCAGTACTTC.